The 31 T cell receptor beta chains listed next were all sequenced from one sample in a study of regulatory T cells in long-lasting Graves disease. Combining iRepertoire HTBI primers with Arm-PCR of CDR3 regions, the authors built TCR beta libraries. TCRdb analysed the multiplex PCR reads with MiXCR anew, one entry per CDR3 protein. The repertoire holds fewer than 450,000 distinct CDR3 sequences, about 20% seen once, with roughly 20% in the top ten. Indicated time point: persistent/refractory GD, antithyroid drugs over 5 years with positive TRAb. PBMC-extracted RNA yielded the TCR library. Specimen: peripheral blood mononuclear cells (PBMCs), collected when the disease was refractory, from a patient treated with antithyroid drugs. The source is a female donor with Graves disease.

This clonotype was detected a few times. The chain uses TRBV7-2 and TRBJ2-1; 8 bases are a match to TRBD2. This CDR3 spans 11 amino acids. V lost 5 bases and J lost 13; bases outside the gene matches: 4. Germline values: CDR1 SGHTA, CDR2 FQGNSA. Written as DNA, the CDR3 is TGTGCCAGCAGCCGGGGACTAGTTCAGTTCTTC. Its translation is CASSRGLVQFF.

This clonotype was counted between two and nine times. This chain joins TRBV19 and TRBJ1-1; no clear D. Germline-derived CDR1 and CDR2 are LNHDA and SQIVND (reference sequence). The CDR3 totals 16 residues. V was shortened by 5 bases and J by 4 bases, with 20 bases between the two germline ends. CDR3 protein: CASSPGATGFGTEAFF. CDR3 nucleotides: TGTGCCAGTAGTCCGGGCGCGACGGGGTTTGGCACTGAAGCTTTCTTT.

This clonotype was seen many times. V usage is TRBV12-3 or TRBV12-4 and J usage is TRBJ1-2; D is ambiguous. The CDR3 sequence is 15 residues long. V dropped 3 bases and J dropped 4 bases, with 15 bases sitting between them. The CDR3 loop is CASSLGSQTVYGYTF. The CDR3 bases are TGTGCCAGCAGTTTGGGGTCGCAAACTGTCTATGGCTACACCTTC.

A few counts support this clonotype. CDR3 bases: TGCAGTGCCAGGACCCTAAGCTCCTACGAGCAGTACTTC. It specifies CSARTLSSYEQYF. V is TRBV20-1 and J is TRBJ2-7; D is uncertain. Trimming took 6 bases from V and 0 from J, leaving 12 bases between them. CDR1 DFQATT and CDR2 SNEGSKA come from the germline V gene (reference sequence). The length of the CDR3 is 13 residues.

Many counts were recorded for this clonotype. V gene TRBV6-2 or TRBV6-3 combines with J gene TRBJ2-1, with TRBD2 matching 13 bases. The ends lost 6 bases at V and 9 bases at J; junction bases unmatched: 11. This CDR3 has 16 amino acids. Germline V gene lookup returns CDR1 MNHEY and CDR2 SVGEGT. The CDR3: CASRAGLAGVSGEQFF. The CDR3 DNA is TGTGCCAGCAGGGCTGGACTAGCGGGAGTATCTGGTGAGCAGTTCTTC.

The table lists this clonotype with a few counts. The chain recombines TRBV5-1 with TRBJ1-2; a possible D gene is TRBD1 (5 bases). CDR3 length: 14 amino acids. The germline V gene encodes CDR1 SGHRS and CDR2 YFSETQ. Trimming shortened V by 3 bases and J by 8 bases, and 17 bases separated the two germline ends. The CDR3 is CASSSGISGDGYTF. The CDR3 DNA reads TGCGCCAGCAGCTCTGGGATCTCTGGGGACGGCTACACCTTC.

The chain combines TRBV19 with TRBJ1-5, with D unresolved. The CDR3 has 15 amino acids. Looked up from germline, CDR1 is LNHDA and CDR2 is SQIVND (reference sequence). The germline V and J ends were trimmed by 4 bases and 0 bases, with 10 bases remaining between them. CDR3 nucleotide sequence: TGTGCCAGTAGTACTACAGCTTATAGCAATCAGCCCCAGCATTTT. Amino acids: CASSTTAYSNQPQHF.

The chain carries TRBV11-2 and TRBJ2-2; 7 bases are a match to TRBD1. CDR1 is SGHAT, CDR2 FQNNGV, per germline. The CDR3 consists of 15 residues. Losses at the gene ends were 5 bases for V and 3 bases for J; bases not matched to a gene: 6. CDR3 sequence: CASSADRVYTGELFF. The CDR3 DNA reads as TGTGCCAGCAGCGCCGACAGGGTCTACACCGGGGAGCTGTTTTTT.

This clonotype was observed at least ten times. V and J are TRBV12-3 or TRBV12-4 and TRBJ2-5; 8 bases map to TRBD1. This CDR3 comprises 15 residues. V lost 7 bases and J lost 5; bases outside the gene matches: 12. The CDR3 here is CASTPRRTGRETQYF. CDR3 bases: TGTGCCAGCACCCCGAGGAGGACAGGGAGGGAGACCCAGTACTTC.

This clonotype was picked up many times. The chain is built from TRBV11-2 and TRBJ1-4, with 7 bases aligning to TRBD1. Germline V gene sequence: CDR1 SGHAT, CDR2 FQNNGV. The trim removed 4 bases at V and 8 bases at J, leaving 7 bases unmatched. CDR3 size: 14 residues. CDR3 sequence: CASSSPQGREKLFF. Here the CDR3 DNA reads TGTGCCAGCAGCTCCCCACAGGGGCGGGAAAAACTGTTTTTT.

This clonotype has more than one count but fewer than ten. The chain employs TRBV14 and TRBJ2-5; 10 bases agree with TRBD1. CDR1 SGHDN and CDR2 FVKESK come from the germline V gene. CDR3 length: 16 amino acids. Trimming at V came to 4 bases and at J to 5 bases, leaving 10 bases not matched to a gene. CDR3 coding DNA: TGTGCCAGCAGCCTACGATTGGGACAGGGGATCGAGACCCAGTACTTC. Protein product: CASSLRLGQGIETQYF.

In its sample, this clonotype was seen many times. This chain connects TRBV2 to TRBJ2-7; D possibly matches TRBD1 or TRBD2 (5 bases each). Trimming left V 8 bases short and J 2 bases short, with 10 bases between. Germline-derived CDR1 and CDR2 are SNHLY and FYNNEI. CDR3 length: 12 amino acids. The CDR3 spells CASGGSPYEQYF. The DNA of the CDR3 is TGTGCCAGCGGGGGAAGCCCCTACGAGCAGTACTTC.

The rearrangement links TRBV7-9 to TRBJ2-1, with 12 bases fitting TRBD2. This CDR3 region has 14 residues. The junction had 0 bases not matched to a gene; V was cut back by 2 bases and J by 7 bases. Germline V CDR1 and CDR2: SEHNR, FQNEAQ (reference sequence). The DNA of the CDR3 is TGTGCCAGCAGCTTAACTAGCGGGAGGAATGAGCAGTTCTTC. Translated: CASSLTSGRNEQFF.

In the case of this clonotype: An end of the junction differs from the germline gene, which may be a read error. J is TRBJ1-6 and V is TRBV20-1, with a tentative D call TRBD1 (5 bases). CDR1 is DFQATT and CDR2 is SNEGSKA in the germline V gene (reference sequence). The CDR3 loop spans 15 amino acids. DNA for the CDR3: TGCAGTGCTAGAGATGGGGCAGTAAATAATTCACCCCCCCACTTT. Its protein is CSARDGAVNNSPPHF.

The V gene is TRBV11-2, the J gene TRBJ2-1, with 7 positions matching TRBD2. CDR3 length equals 17 residues. The ends lost 4 bases at V and 8 bases at J; junction bases unmatched: 17. Germline CDR1 reads SGHAT; CDR2 reads FQNNGV. The CDR3 nucleotides are TGTGCCAGCAGCTCAACTGAGGGAGCGGGATTTAGGGATGAGCAGTTCTTC. Amino acids: CASSSTEGAGFRDEQFF.

This clonotype was detected once. J is TRBJ1-1 and V is TRBV7-2; D uncertain. Germline assignment: CDR1 SGHTA and CDR2 FQGNSA. The CDR3 has 16 amino acids. The V end was cut by 5 bases, the J end by 1 base, with 17 bases between. CDR3 residues: CASSQASGRPNTEAFF. The CDR3 DNA is TGTGCCAGCAGCCAAGCGTCTGGCAGGCCGAACACTGAAGCTTTCTTT.

This clonotype appeared many times. The V gene is TRBV10-3, the J gene TRBJ2-5; 7 nucleotides align to TRBD1. Per the germline V gene, CDR1 is ENHRY and CDR2 is SYGVKD. V lost 10 bases to trimming and J lost 4 bases; unmatched junction nucleotides: 15. The CDR3 length is 15 residues. The chain's CDR3 is CATAPDRDRVETQYF. As DNA, the CDR3 is TGTGCCACGGCCCCAGACAGGGATAGGGTAGAGACCCAGTACTTC.

There are many counts of this clonotype. This chain links TRBV18 with TRBJ2-5; D is perhaps TRBD2 (6 bases). Germline V gene sequence: CDR1 KGHSH, CDR2 LQKENI. The CDR3 totals 15 residues. V lost 0 bases to trimming and J lost 8 bases, with 16 bases between them. The CDR3 DNA is TGTGCCAGCTCACCACCCCCCGGGAGTTTCTTCACCCAGTACTTC. It is translated as CASSPPPGSFFTQYF. Looking up the rest from reference TRBV18 and TRBJ2-5 gives the full variable domain: NAGVMQNPRHLVRRRGQEARLRCSPMKGHSHVYWYRQLPEEGLKFMVYLQKENIIDESGMPKERFSAEFPKEGPSILRIQQVVRGDSAAYFCASSPPPGSFFTQYFGPGTRLLVL.

This clonotype was counted many times. This rearrangement joins TRBV20-1 to TRBJ1-1; a weak D match, TRBD1 (6 bases). V shed 5 bases and J shed 8 bases, with 15 bases lying between them. This CDR3 comprises 12 residues. Germline V gene data show CDR1 as DFQATT and CDR2 as SNEGSKA (reference sequence). For the CDR3, the DNA is TGCAGTGCTCGGGACACCGGGGAGGAAGCTTTCTTT. It specifies CSARDTGEEAFF.

At least ten counts were recorded for this clonotype. V is TRBV6-5 and J is TRBJ1-1; D not resolved. Germline lookup yields CDR1 MNHEY and CDR2 SVGAGI. Trimming took 2 bases from V and 0 from J, leaving 4 bases between them. The CDR3 loop spans 13 amino acids. This chain's CDR3 is CASSYLVNTEAFF. CDR3 DNA: TGTGCCAGCAGTTACCTGGTGAACACTGAAGCTTTCTTT.

This clonotype was observed many times. This chain joins TRBV20-1 and TRBJ1-6; TRBD1 matches at 7 bases. Losses at the gene ends were 2 bases for V and 7 bases for J; bases not matched to a gene: 5. Per germline, CDR1 DFQATT and CDR2 SNEGSKA (reference sequence). The CDR3 runs 14 residues. The CDR3 loop reads CSARTGTVNSPLHF. DNA of the CDR3: TGCAGTGCTAGAACCGGGACAGTCAATTCACCCCTCCACTTT.

This clonotype was found many times. This CDR3 is CASSEEQGSYNEQFF. As DNA, the CDR3 is TGTGCCAGCAGTGAGGAACAGGGCTCCTACAATGAGCAGTTCTTC. The chain uses TRBV6-1 and TRBJ2-1; maybe TRBD1 (6 bases). Trimming removed 3 bases at V and 0 bases at J, with 9 bases between. The CDR3 totals 15 residues. Germline V gene sequence: CDR1 MNHNS, CDR2 SASEGT.

The sample holds a few counts of this clonotype. The gene calls are TRBV28 and TRBJ2-4; D gene ambiguous. The CDR3 totals 14 residues. Trimming shortened V by 7 bases and J by 4 bases, and 14 bases separated the two germline ends. Germline V CDR1 and CDR2: MDHEN, SYDVKM. CDR3 DNA sequence: TGTGCCAGCACCAAGGAAAAGAAAAAAAACATTCAGTACTTC. Translated: CASTKEKKKNIQYF.

The rearrangement links TRBV20-1 to TRBJ1-1; a possible D gene is TRBD1 (5 bases). The CDR3 has 13 amino acids. Germline-derived CDR1 and CDR2 are DFQATT and SNEGSKA (reference sequence). Trimming took 8 bases from V and 2 from J, leaving 15 bases between them. The CDR3 DNA follows: TGCAGTTCAGAGGGGCAGGGTAACACTGAAGCTTTCTTT. Encoded protein: CSSEGQGNTEAFF.

This clonotype has only a few counts. The chain carries TRBV19 and TRBJ2-7; 13 bases are a match to TRBD2. Germline CDR1 is LNHDA and CDR2 is SQIVND (reference sequence). V was clipped by 6 bases and J by 5 bases; unmatched bases: 13. This CDR3 is 17 amino acids long. The CDR3 bases are TGTGCCAGTAGCCTGCAACTAGCGGGAGGGCCCTCGAACGAGCAGTACTTC. Residues: CASSLQLAGGPSNEQYF.

The genes are TRBV7-2 and TRBJ1-1; TRBD1 aligns across 7 bases. After removal of 4 bases from V and 6 bases from J, the junction contained 8 bases not matched to a gene. Germline CDR1 and CDR2: SGHTA and FQGNSA. This CDR3 comprises 14 residues. The CDR3 is CASSSRPQGSEAFF. CDR3 bases: TGTGCCAGCAGCTCGCGCCCACAGGGGTCTGAAGCTTTCTTT.

The chain combines TRBV7-9 with TRBJ1-4; the match to TRBD1 covers 11 bases. This CDR3 comprises 15 residues. V shed 5 bases, J shed 7 bases, and the junction held 6 bases outside the gene matches. Germline-derived CDR1 and CDR2 are SEHNR and FQNEAQ (reference sequence). CDR3 bases: TGTGCCAGCAGCCCAGGGACAGGGGGAACTGAAAAACTGTTTTTT. Translation gives CASSPGTGGTEKLFF.

Concerning this clonotype: It may be a read error: a sequence one base away is much more abundant. A read error is likely, as this CDR3 ends without the conserved phenylalanine or tryptophan. The rearrangement joins TRBV6-2 or TRBV6-3 to TRBJ2-7; 9 positions agree with TRBD1. The CDR3 consists of 14 residues. Germline loops: CDR1 MNHEY, CDR2 SVGEGT. After removal of 7 bases from V and 0 bases from J, the junction contained 4 bases not matched to a gene. The CDR3 protein is CASTRTGVSYEQYS. The CDR3 DNA is TGTGCCAGCACCCGGACAGGGGTCTCCTACGAGCAGTACTCC.

This clonotype was detected a few times. The V and J genes are TRBV6-1 and TRBJ2-2; D assignment may be TRBD1 or TRBD2 (5 bases each). Germline loops: CDR1 MNHNS, CDR2 SASEGT. The CDR3 runs to 15 residues. V gave up 6 bases and J gave up 6 bases, with 17 bases separating them. CDR3 bases: TGTGCCAGCAGCCTAGCTAGGGGTTGGTCCGGGGAGCTGTTTTTT. It translates to CASSLARGWSGELFF.

In its sample, this clonotype was seen a few times. The rearrangement joins TRBV12-3 or TRBV12-4 to TRBJ2-7; tentatively, D is TRBD2 (5 bases). CDR3 size: 15 residues. Trimming shortened V by 2 bases and J by 2 bases, and 13 bases separated the two germline ends. This CDR3 is CASSLRLPDTYEQYF. The CDR3 coding sequence is TGTGCCAGCAGTTTACGACTACCTGATACCTACGAGCAGTACTTC.

Points on this clonotype: A much larger clone is a single base away; this may be a read error. The CDR3 here is CASSLGQDPSYNEQFF. The DNA for the CDR3 is TGTGCCAGCAGTTTGGGGCAGGACCCTTCCTACAATGAGCAGTTCTTC. The chain recombines TRBV28 with TRBJ2-4; possible D gene TRBD1, 5 bases. The J call could be wrong; TRBJ2-1 is a better fit for the DNA end. This CDR3 comprises 16 residues. Germline V lookup: CDR1 MDHEN, CDR2 SYDVKM.